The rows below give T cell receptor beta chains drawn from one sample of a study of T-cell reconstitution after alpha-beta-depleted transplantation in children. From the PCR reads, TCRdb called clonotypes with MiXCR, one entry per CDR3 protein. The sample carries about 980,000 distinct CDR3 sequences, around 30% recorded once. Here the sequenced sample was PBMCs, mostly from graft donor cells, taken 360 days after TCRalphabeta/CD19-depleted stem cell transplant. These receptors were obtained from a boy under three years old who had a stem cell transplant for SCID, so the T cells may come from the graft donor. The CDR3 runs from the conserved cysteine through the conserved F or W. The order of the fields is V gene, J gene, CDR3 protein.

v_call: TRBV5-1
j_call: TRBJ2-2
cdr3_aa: CASSRQVGENTGELFF

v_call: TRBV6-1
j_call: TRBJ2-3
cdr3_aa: CASKKTFSTDTQYF

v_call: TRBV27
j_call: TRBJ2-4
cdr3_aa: CASSTSGMGKNIQYF

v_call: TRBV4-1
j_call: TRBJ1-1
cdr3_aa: CASSQGATAPNTEAFF

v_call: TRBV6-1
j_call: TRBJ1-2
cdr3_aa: CASRDRGRWDGYTF

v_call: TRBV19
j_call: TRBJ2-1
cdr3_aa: CASSTRENYNEQFF

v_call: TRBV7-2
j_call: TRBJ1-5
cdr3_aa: CASSWQAGNQPQHF

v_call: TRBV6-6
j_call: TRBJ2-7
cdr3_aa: CASSSGVNYEQYF

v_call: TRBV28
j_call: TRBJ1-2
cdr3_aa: CASSADTLGAAGYTF

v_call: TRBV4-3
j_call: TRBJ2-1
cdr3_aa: CASSQDHASGGASEQFF

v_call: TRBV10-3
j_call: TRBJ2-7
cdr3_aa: CAIRGTENYEQYF

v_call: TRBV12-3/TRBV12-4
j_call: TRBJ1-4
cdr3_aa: CASSPARGKSATNEKLFF

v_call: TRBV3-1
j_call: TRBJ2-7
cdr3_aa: CASSRSRQEQYF

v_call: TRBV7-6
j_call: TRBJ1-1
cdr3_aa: CASSDTGMDTEAFF

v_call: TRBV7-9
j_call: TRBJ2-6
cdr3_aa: CASSHHGQFSGANVLTF

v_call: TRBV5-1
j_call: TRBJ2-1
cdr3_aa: CASSFFAANYNEQFF